The clone carrying this T cell receptor (beta chain) was seen ten or more times. CD25-based Treg depletion was applied to purified naive CD4+ T cells. Germline CDR1 and CDR2: DFQATT and SNEGSKA (reference sequence). V was trimmed by 3 bases and J by 4 bases, leaving 10 bases between them. This CDR3 contains 13 residues. TCRdb reanalysed the 5' RACE reads using MiXCR and keeps one entry per CDR3 protein. The sample carries about 54,000 distinct CDR3 sequences, under 20% recorded once. The gene calls are TRBV20-1 and TRBJ1-5; no reliable D call. The receptor was derived from a female donor with breast cancer. The source material was naive CD4+ T cells sorted from blood. Subset here: naive CD4+ T cells, CD4+CD45RA+CD25-. CDR3 nucleotide sequence: TGCAGTGCTAGCCCAGGAGTTAATCAGCCCCAGCATTTT. Its protein is CSASPGVNQPQHF.